This T cell receptor beta chain was identified during a study of blood T cells in healthy people across ages (dated by TCRdb to about 2015). Concerning the study at large: In model experiments, template switching captured about one uniquely barcoded TCR beta cDNA molecule for every two T cells. The study analyzed two additional independent replicas of 1 million unique cDNA reads from the same blood draw for two donors, one aged 18 to 29 and one aged 80 or older. Donors of different ages were randomly distributed across sequencing lanes to avoid experimental bias. The donors were split into four age groups: young (average roughly 15 years), middle-aged (nearly 40), aged (approximately 60) and long-lived (under 90). Age-related changes in TCR beta repertoire diversity were measured in the study by deep sequencing normalized with unique cDNA molecular identifiers.

What the authors observed across the whole study: Since profiling was done on bulk unsorted PBMCs, naive and antigen-experienced compartments could not be conclusively compared. Because donor CMV infection status was unknown, age-related changes in expanded clonotypes were potentially confounded. Observed TCR beta diversity per million T cells fell roughly linearly with age, and a significant reduction was already apparent by age roughly 41. The long-lived group showed more naive CD4+ T cells, fewer expanded clones and increased TCR diversity than the aged group, suggesting age selection. Estimates of total diversity from one million sequenced T cells were regarded as lower bounds and underestimates. There was a strong correlation between observed TCR beta diversity and the percentage of naive T cells measured by flow cytometry.

Of note for this clonotype: Its antigen is unknown. No qualities accompany the bases; no much larger clone lies one base away.

The library was prepared using 5' RACE. Sequencing relied on an Illumina HiSeq 2500. A second 7 to 11 cycle PCR used a sample-barcoded 5' primer and a J-beta primer mix. Each TCR beta cDNA molecule received a unique molecular identifier from a template-switch 5' adaptor carrying 12 random nucleotides. Each sample yielded at least 3 million CDR3-containing paired-end reads. First-strand cDNA synthesis was performed from all RNA using the Mint cDNA synthesis kit, with priming by a TRBC-specific oligonucleotide. After uracil-DNA glycosylase treatment, a first 18-cycle PCR used universal primers M1SS and BC2_uni_R on all cDNA. Regarding the original processing steps: For normalization, 1 million high-quality reads were randomly selected from each sample, with every read carrying a distinct molecular identifier. Instead of being binned into consensus sequences, reads that shared molecular identifiers were thrown out. MiTCR, set to a Q25 quality threshold and the strictest error-elimination algorithm, was used for CDR3 identification, clonotype clustering and error correction. A nonparametric unseen species model with Euler transformation was used to estimate a lower bound on total TCR beta diversity. The raw public data were reprocessed by TCRdb itself: fastp quality trimming at Q25, MiXCR clonotype calling, in-frame beta chains only. Each record represents a unique CDR3 protein, reported with the most common genes and DNA among its rows. Clone size and V and J calls follow TCRdb, not the original study. The sample yields 1.2 million to 1.5 million distinct CDR3 sequences; approximately 59% were counted once. The top ten constitute 6.7% of the sample.

The CDR3, cysteine through phenylalanine, is 15 amino acids long. CDR3 DNA only is kept here, 45 bases in frame from base 1. The germline V gene (reference sequence) yields SEHNR for CDR1 and FQNEAQ for CDR2. Trimming costs V 5 bases and J 0 bases, and their ends lie 13 bases apart. Systemically healthy Caucasian individuals from Russia, approximately 39 in total and aged about 6 to 100 years, were included as donors. Each donor gave approximately 9.4 milliliters of peripheral blood, drawn into EDTA-treated Vacutainer tubes. Ficoll-Paque density-gradient centrifugation was used to isolate PBMCs, with at least 6.5 million per sample. Trizol reagent was used to extract total RNA from PBMCs, with at least 6 micrograms per sample. For every donor, an aliquot of PBMCs went through flow cytometry to measure the percentages of naive CD45RAhigh/CD27high T cells.

This clonotype was sampled from a man younger than 35 in good health. Here the chain combines TRBV7-9 and TRBJ1-2, with an unclear D gene assignment. The sequencing sample was made of blood. The sequenced DNA: TGTGCCAGCAGCCCTTTTAGTGGGACTAACTATGGCTACACCTTC. Its coded protein is CASSPFSGTNYGYTF. The full variable domain, with segments outside the CDR3 supplied by the reference TRBV7-9 and TRBJ1-2 proteins, appears as DTGVSQNPRHKITKRGQNVTFRCDPISEHNRLYWYRQTLGQGPEFLTYFQNEAQLEKSRLLSDRFSAERPKGSFSTLEIQRTEQGDSAMYLCASSPFSGTNYGYTFGSGTRLTVV.